Following are 15 T cell receptor beta chains from one sample sequenced in a study of blood T cells in healthy people across ages. Sample-barcoded 5' priming and a J-beta primer mix drove a second PCR of roughly 6 to 12 cycles. TCRdb fed the 5' RACE reads into MiXCR, producing one record per CDR3 protein. This table has about 1.8 million distinct CDR3 sequences, 40% to 55% appearing once. The sequenced sample was blood. The receptor set was obtained from a woman aged 40 to 50 in good health.

This rearrangement joins TRBV6-2 or TRBV6-3 to TRBJ2-1; 9 bases fit TRBD2. The CDR3 covers 16 residues. Losses at the gene ends were 6 bases for V and 6 bases for J; bases not matched to a gene: 12. CDR1 MNHEY and CDR2 SVGEGT come from the germline V gene. CDR3 in amino acids: CASSRIAGARFNEQFF. The CDR3 DNA reads as TGTGCCAGCAGCCGAATAGCGGGGGCAAGGTTCAATGAGCAGTTCTTC.

This sequence joins TRBV29-1 and TRBJ2-7; 10 bases are a match to TRBD2. Germline-derived CDR1 and CDR2 are SQVTM and ANQGSEA. V lost 1 base to trimming and J lost 6 bases; unmatched junction nucleotides: 9. This CDR3 has 15 amino acids. CDR3 DNA: TGCAGCGTTGAAGTAGGGGAGCGGGGGGGCCGCGAGCAGTACTTC. Its translation is CSVEVGERGGREQYF.

The rearrangement links TRBV9 to TRBJ2-1; tentatively, D is TRBD2 (6 bases). Trimming left V 0 bases short and J 9 bases short, with 16 bases between. The CDR3 runs to 15 residues. Germline CDR1 is SGDLS and CDR2 is YYNGEE. For the CDR3, the DNA is TGTGCCAGCAGCGTAGTTTATGAGGGGAGGACTGAGCAGTTCTTC. Translation: CASSVVYEGRTEQFF.

The chain recombines TRBV4-3 with TRBJ2-5; TRBD1 matches 10 bases. V lost 7 bases to trimming and J lost 11 bases; unmatched junction nucleotides: 13. Germline CDR1 and CDR2: LGHNA and YSLEER. This CDR3 has 14 residues. CDR3 bases: TGCGCCAGCAAACCGGGACAGGGGCACAATGAGCAGTACTTC. Its translation is CASKPGQGHNEQYF.

The genes are TRBV5-1 and TRBJ2-3; TRBD1 agrees at 9 bases. The CDR3 runs to 16 residues. CDR1 SGHRS and CDR2 YFSETQ come from the germline V gene. Trimming took 1 base from V and 8 from J; bases not matched to a gene: 11. The CDR3 loop reads CASSLSAGQGLVTQYF. The DNA of the CDR3 is TGCGCCAGCAGCTTGTCGGCTGGACAGGGGCTCGTTACGCAGTATTTT. Variable domain in full (rest from reference TRBV5-1 and TRBJ2-3): KAGVTQTPRYLIKTRGQQVTLSCSPISGHRSVSWYQQTPGQGLQFLFEYFSETQRNKGNFPGRFSGRQFSNSRSEMNVSTLELGDSALYLCASSLSAGQGLVTQYFGPGTRLTVL.

This chain joins TRBV6-1 and TRBJ2-5; D is possibly TRBD1 (7 bases). From germline, CDR1 is MNHNS and CDR2 SASEGT. This CDR3 comprises 15 residues. The germline V and J ends were trimmed by 10 bases and 0 bases, with 18 bases remaining between them. CDR3 residues: CAIRETGTYQETQYF. CDR3 nucleotides: TGTGCCATTCGGGAGACAGGGACGTACCAAGAGACCCAGTACTTC.

This clonotype showed up just a few times. V is TRBV27 and J is TRBJ1-6; no reliable D call. Germline values: CDR1 MNHEY, CDR2 SMNVEV (reference sequence). With 6 bases removed from V and 2 bases from J, the gap between germline ends came to 14 bases. The CDR3 extends over 16 amino acids. The CDR3 bases are TGTGCCAGCAGAACCTTAGAGGCGCCCTATAATTCACCCCTCCACTTT. This encodes CASRTLEAPYNSPLHF.

This chain connects TRBV6-5 to TRBJ2-4; maybe TRBD2 (6 bases). The assigned J gene may be wrong: the sequence end matches TRBJ2-5 better. Germline CDR1 and CDR2: MNHEY and SVGAGI. The CDR3 consists of 19 residues. CDR3 in amino acids: CASSWPQQNGGLNQETQYF. The CDR3 nucleotides are TGTGCCAGCAGTTGGCCTCAACAGAATGGAGGGCTGAACCAAGAGACCCAGTACTTC.

The chain recombines TRBV7-3 with TRBJ2-5; D is uncertain. CDR3 length equals 13 residues. The germline V and J ends were trimmed by 5 bases and 7 bases, with 14 bases remaining between them. Germline CDR1 SGHTA, CDR2 FQGTGA. The CDR3 nucleotides are TGTGCCAGCAGCCCCGGCTCGCGAGGGACCCAGTACTTC. It translates to CASSPGSRGTQYF.

The chain carries TRBV10-3 and TRBJ2-5, with no clear D. This CDR3 contains 13 residues. Trimming shortened V by 0 bases and J by 2 bases, and 4 bases separated the two germline ends. Germline CDR1 reads ENHRY; CDR2 reads SYGVKD. CDR3 in amino acids: CAISESEQETQYF. The CDR3 DNA sequence: TGTGCCATCAGTGAGTCTGAGCAAGAGACCCAGTACTTC.

The chain combines TRBV14 with TRBJ1-2; D unresolved. Trimming cost V 0 bases and J 4 bases, with 9 bases left between them. From germline, CDR1 is SGHDN and CDR2 FVKESK. There are 14 residues in the CDR3. CDR3 protein: CASSQEQASYGYTF. For the CDR3, the DNA is TGTGCCAGCAGCCAAGAGCAGGCCAGCTATGGCTACACCTTC. Based on the CDR3 plus reference TRBV14 and TRBJ1-2, the full variable domain is EAGVTQFPSHSVIEKGQTVTLRCDPISGHDNLYWYRRVMGKEIKFLLHFVKESKQDESGMPNNRFLAERTGGTYSTLKVQPAELEDSGVYFCASSQEQASYGYTFGSGTRLTVV.

The chain has TRBV6-5 and TRBJ2-3, with D perhaps being TRBD1 or TRBD2 (6 bases each). Trimming left V 7 bases short and J 4 bases short, with 18 bases between. The CDR3 sequence is 15 residues long. Germline V gene data show CDR1 as MNHEY and CDR2 as SVGAGI. The CDR3 DNA reads as TGTGCCAGCACAAGTCGGGGGCGGTTTGCAGATACGCAGTATTTT. Residues: CASTSRGRFADTQYF.

On this clonotype itself: Because the CDR3 is missing its conserved closing phenylalanine or tryptophan, this is likely a read error. The genes are TRBV20-1 and TRBJ2-4, with 8 bases lining up with TRBD1. CDR1 and CDR2 from the germline V gene are DFQATT and SNEGSKA (reference sequence). The CDR3 runs to 14 residues. Trimming cost V 4 bases and J 13 bases; bases outside gene matches: 15. The CDR3 bases are TGCAGTGCTACGAGGACAGGGTCCCCTTATGAGCAGTACTTA. It translates to CSATRTGSPYEQYL.

This clonotype appeared a few times. V gene TRBV5-8 combines with J gene TRBJ2-5; D remains ambiguous. Germline V gives CDR1 SGHTS, CDR2 YDEGEE. Trimming removed 0 bases from V and 1 base from J, with 13 bases in between. The CDR3 has 16 amino acids. The CDR3 loop is CASSLGLQTLQETQYF. CDR3 nucleotide sequence: TGTGCCAGCAGCTTGGGTCTACAGACACTCCAAGAGACCCAGTACTTC.

This clonotype was recorded once. The chain carries TRBV20-1 and TRBJ1-2; 8 bases match TRBD1. Germline V gives CDR1 DFQATT, CDR2 SNEGSKA (reference sequence). CDR3 length equals 14 residues. V lost 1 base to trimming and J lost 4 bases; unmatched junction nucleotides: 5. CDR3 in amino acids: CSARVRGLVYGYTF. The CDR3 DNA reads as TGCAGTGCTAGAGTCAGGGGGCTTGTCTATGGCTACACCTTC.